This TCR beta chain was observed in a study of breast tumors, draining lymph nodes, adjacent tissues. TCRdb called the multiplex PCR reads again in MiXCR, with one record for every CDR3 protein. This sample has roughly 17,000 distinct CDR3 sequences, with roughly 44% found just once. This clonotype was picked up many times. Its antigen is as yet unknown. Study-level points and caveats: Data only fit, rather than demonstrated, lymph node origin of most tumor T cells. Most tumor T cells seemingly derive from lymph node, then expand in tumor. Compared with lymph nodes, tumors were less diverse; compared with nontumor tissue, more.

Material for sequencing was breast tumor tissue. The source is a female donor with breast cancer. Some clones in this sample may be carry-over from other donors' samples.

The CDR3 is CASSPEDGSGANVLTF. DNA for the CDR3: TGTGCCAGCAGTCCCGAGGACGGGAGTGGGGCCAACGTCCTGACTTTC. The rearrangement joins TRBV6-5 to TRBJ2-6; D possibly corresponds to TRBD2 (6 bases). V dropped 5 bases and J dropped 3 bases, with 14 bases sitting between them. The CDR3 has 16 amino acids. Per the germline V gene, CDR1 is MNHEY and CDR2 is SVGAGI.